These 10 T cell receptor beta chains were all obtained from the same sample, sequenced in a study of blood T cell repertoires in COVID-19. Sequencing used immunoSEQ multiplex PCR; TCRdb keeps in-frame clones, though not all of them. The table has approximately 81,000 clones, around 80% seen once. The sequenced material came from peripheral blood. The receptors were sampled from a human donor in a cohort sampled during active COVID-19.

This clone occurred many times. This sequence joins TRBV19 and TRBJ2-3; 9 bases align to TRBD2. This CDR3 region has 15 residues. CDR1 is LNHDA and CDR2 is SQIVND in the germline V gene (reference sequence). Trimming took 3 bases from V and 3 from J; bases not matched to a gene: 4. This chain's CDR3 is CASSISGGMTDTQYF. CDR3 sequence (DNA): TGTGCCAGTAGTATTAGCGGGGGCATGACAGATACGCAGTATTTT. Drawing the rest from reference TRBV19 and TRBJ2-3, the complete variable domain is DGGITQSPKYLFRKEGQNVTLSCEQNLNHDAMYWYRQDPGQGLRLIYYSQIVNDFQKGDIAEGYSVSREKKESFPLTVTSAQKNPTAFYLCASSISGGMTDTQYFGPGTRLTVL.

This sequence joins TRBV9 and TRBJ2-1; D is perhaps TRBD1 (6 bases). Germline V gene sequence: CDR1 SGDLS, CDR2 YYNGEE. The CDR3 covers 13 residues. Trimming cost V 6 bases and J 5 bases, with 12 bases left between them. The CDR3 region is CASTWGRDNEQFF. The CDR3 nucleotides are TGTGCCAGCACCTGGGGGCGGGACAATGAGCAGTTCTTC.

The chain links TRBV3-1 (or the pseudogene TRBV3-2) to TRBJ2-7; 10 bases are a match to TRBD2. There are 14 residues in the CDR3. Trimming took 5 bases from V and 3 from J; bases not matched to a gene: 4. CDR1 is LGHDT, CDR2 YNNKEL, per germline (reference sequence). In DNA form, the CDR3 reads TGTGCCAGCAGCGCCGCTAGCGGGGGCTACGAGCAGTACTTC. It is translated as CASSAASGGYEQYF.

CDR3 sequence reads: CASRQGLLQEAFF. CDR3 in DNA: TGTGCCAGCAGACAGGGTTTATTACAGGAAGCTTTCTTT. The rearrangement uses TRBV3-1 (or the pseudogene TRBV3-2) and TRBJ1-1, with D perhaps matching TRBD1 (6 bases). CDR1 and CDR2 (germline): LGHDT, YNNKEL (reference sequence). Trimming stripped 6 bases from V and 8 bases from J, with 16 bases between. This CDR3 region has 13 residues.

The chain joins TRBV10-3 to TRBJ2-1; D is possibly TRBD2 (6 bases). Germline V lookup: CDR1 ENHRY, CDR2 SYGVKD. Trimming stripped 6 bases from V and 0 bases from J, with 9 bases between. CDR3 length: 14 amino acids. The CDR3 nucleotides read TGTGCCATCAGGGATAGCGGCTCCTACAATGAGCAGTTCTTC. It specifies CAIRDSGSYNEQFF.

The J gene is TRBJ2-3, the V gene TRBV5-1; weak D call: TRBD1 (6 bases). The V gene's germline CDR1 is SGHRS and CDR2 YFSETQ. Deletions cut 6 bases from V and 4 bases from J, with 21 bases between. The CDR3 contains 16 residues. CDR3 protein: CASMGQGTYSSDTQYF. CDR3 in DNA: TGCGCCAGCATGGGCCAGGGGACCTACTCTTCAGATACGCAGTATTTT. The whole variable domain, filled in from reference TRBV5-1 and TRBJ2-3, reads KAGVTQTPRYLIKTRGQQVTLSCSPISGHRSVSWYQQTPGQGLQFLFEYFSETQRNKGNFPGRFSGRQFSNSRSEMNVSTLELGDSALYLCASMGQGTYSSDTQYFGPGTRLTVL.

This clone was found a few times. This chain joins TRBV5-1 and TRBJ1-5; D is uncertain. The CDR3 loop spans 13 amino acids. Trimming left V 2 bases short and J 1 base short, with 4 bases between. Looked up from germline, CDR1 is SGHRS and CDR2 is YFSETQ. CDR3 protein: CASSFRSNQPQHF. CDR3 sequence (DNA): TGCGCCAGCAGCTTCAGGAGCAATCAGCCCCAGCATTTT.

As DNA, the CDR3 is TGTGCCAGCAGCTTGCCGGGACTAGCGGGGACGGAGCAGTACTTC. Protein product: CASSLPGLAGTEQYF. The chain is built from TRBV5-4 and TRBJ2-7; 13 nucleotides align to TRBD2. Germline V gene lookup returns CDR1 SGHNT and CDR2 YYREEE (reference sequence). CDR3 size: 15 residues. The J segment lost 7 bases and the V segment lost 1 base, leaving 5 bases of the junction unmatched.

The V gene is TRBV7-9, the J gene TRBJ2-7; 8 bases agree with TRBD1. The CDR3 sequence is 13 residues long. The germline V gene encodes CDR1 SEHNR and CDR2 FQNEAQ (reference sequence). Losses at the gene ends were 4 bases for V and 7 bases for J; bases not matched to a gene: 6. As DNA, the CDR3 is TGTGCCAGCAGCTCCCAGGGGGCTGGTGAGCAGTACTTC. It specifies CASSSQGAGEQYF.

The rearrangement joins TRBV2 to TRBJ2-4; 8 bases are shared with TRBD1. J lost 4 bases, V lost 5 bases, and 10 bases had no gene match. Germline CDR1 reads SNHLY; CDR2 reads FYNNEI. The CDR3 is 16 residues long. CDR3 in amino acids: CASSQQGDLGKNIQYF. CDR3 bases: TGTGCCAGCAGTCAACAGGGGGATTTAGGGAAAAACATTCAGTACTTC.